One sample yielded the 18 T cell receptor beta chains listed below, sequenced in a study of cytomegalovirus exposure and HLA in healthy donors. The PCR made use of 60 Vbeta and 13 Jbeta primers. Repertoires were generated with immunoSEQ multiplex PCR, while TCRdb's copy carries only in-frame clones and drops some. Of about 110,000 clones listed, about 70% were seen once; the top ten hold approximately 0.9%. The specimen was PBMCs. Source of these receptors: a woman under 40 in good health and CMV-seronegative.

This chain connects TRBV11-3 to TRBJ2-7, with D possibly matching TRBD2 (5 bases). The CDR3 spans 12 residues. Germline CDR1 and CDR2: SGHNT and YENEEA. V was trimmed by 4 bases and J by 2 bases, leaving 6 bases between them. CDR3 sequence (DNA): TGTGCCAGCAGCTCCGGGACCTACGAGCAGTACTTC. Protein: CASSSGTYEQYF.

The chain is built from TRBV2 and TRBJ1-1, with D perhaps matching TRBD1 (6 bases). V was shortened by 3 bases and J by 1 base, with 12 bases between the two germline ends. The CDR3 runs to 15 residues. Per the germline V gene, CDR1 is SNHLY and CDR2 is FYNNEI. This CDR3 reads CASSDWGRGNTEAFF. The CDR3 nucleotides are TGTGCCAGCAGTGACTGGGGCAGGGGGAACACTGAAGCTTTCTTT.

The chain carries TRBV5-1 and TRBJ2-3; the D is unclear. Germline loops: CDR1 SGHRS, CDR2 YFSETQ. The CDR3 runs 13 residues. Trimming cost V 4 bases and J 4 bases, with 10 bases left between them. CDR3 DNA sequence: TGCGCCAGCAGCCTTACTTACGCAGATACGCAGTATTTT. Translation gives CASSLTYADTQYF.

This chain joins TRBV6-4 and TRBJ1-4; 11 nucleotides line up with TRBD1. The germline gives CDR1 MRHNA, CDR2 SNTAGT. The junction had 2 bases not matched to a gene; V was cut back by 6 bases and J by 8 bases. There are 13 residues in the CDR3. CDR3 loop: CASSRDRGEKLFF. The CDR3 DNA reads TGTGCCAGCAGCCGGGACAGGGGGGAAAAACTGTTTTTT.

This rearrangement joins TRBV2 to TRBJ2-1; 7 bases map to TRBD2. CDR1 SNHLY and CDR2 FYNNEI come from the germline V gene. CDR3 length: 16 amino acids. The V gene end was trimmed by 3 bases and the J gene end by 7 bases; junction bases not matched to a gene: 12. CDR3 nucleotides: TGTGCCAGCAGTGATTACGGTAGGGCTAGCGGAAATGAGCAGTTCTTC. Amino acids: CASSDYGRASGNEQFF.

The V call is TRBV5-1, the J call TRBJ2-7, with 9 bases identical to TRBD1. CDR3 length: 14 residues. Germline V gene data show CDR1 as SGHRS and CDR2 as YFSETQ. Germline trimming cut 3 bases from V and 6 bases from J; bases unmatched to any gene: 7. DNA of the CDR3: TGCGCCAGCAGCTACCGGGACAGGGTCGGCGAGCAGTACTTC. It specifies CASSYRDRVGEQYF.

The chain recombines TRBV6-5 with TRBJ1-5; tentative D call: TRBD1 (5 bases). In germline, CDR1 is MNHEY, CDR2 SVGAGI. The CDR3 contains 15 residues. Trimming took 4 bases from V and 6 from J, leaving 16 bases between them. For the CDR3, the DNA is TGTGCCAGCAGTTCGGAGGGGCGAAGAGGTCAGCCCCAGCATTTT. Protein sequence: CASSSEGRRGQPQHF.

The chain recombines TRBV7-8 with TRBJ1-2; 8 bases line up with TRBD1. The germline CDR1 and CDR2 sequences are SGHVS and FQNEAQ. This CDR3 has 16 amino acids. V lost 5 bases and J lost 8; bases outside the gene matches: 16. CDR3 nucleotide sequence: TGTGCCAGCAGCCTCCGGGACAGGACAGGGAAGGAGGGCTACACCTTC. It yields the protein CASSLRDRTGKEGYTF.

The rearrangement links TRBV5-6 to TRBJ1-2; no definite D call. This CDR3 is built from 13 residues. Per germline, CDR1 SGHDT and CDR2 YYEEEE. Trimming cost V 4 bases and J 8 bases, with 15 bases left between them. The CDR3 nucleotides are TGTGCCAGCAGCCGAGTGCAAAATTTGGGCTACACCTTC. Amino acids: CASSRVQNLGYTF.

There are a few counts of this clone. The chain recombines TRBV5-1 with TRBJ1-2; D is perhaps TRBD1 (6 bases). CDR3 length: 15 amino acids. Germline V lookup: CDR1 SGHRS, CDR2 YFSETQ. V was clipped by 0 bases and J by 4 bases, with 13 bases between them. Written as DNA, the CDR3 is TGCGCCAGCAGCTTGGCCGGCGTAGGGGGCTATGGCTACACCTTC. This codes for CASSLAGVGGYGYTF.

The V and J genes are TRBV19 and TRBJ1-1, with 10 bases lining up with TRBD1. This CDR3 contains 16 residues. Germline V lookup: CDR1 LNHDA, CDR2 SQIVND (reference sequence). V lost 9 bases and J lost 2; bases outside the gene matches: 12. CDR3 nucleotide sequence: TGTGCCAGCGTAAAAGTCGGGACAGGGGCAAACACTGAAGCTTTCTTT. It yields the protein CASVKVGTGANTEAFF.

This clone occurred many times. The chain links TRBV10-2 to TRBJ2-3, with D perhaps TRBD1 (6 bases). CDR1 WSHSY and CDR2 SAAADI come from the germline V gene. This CDR3 is built from 15 residues. Between the trimmed V and J ends, which lost 0 bases and 9 bases, there was a span of 16 bases. CDR3 DNA: TGCGCCAGCAGTGAGTCCAGGGAAGGGGGTAACACGCAGTATTTT. Translated, it gives CASSESREGGNTQYF.

The rearrangement uses TRBV19 and TRBJ1-1; D is possibly TRBD1 (6 bases). Germline-derived CDR1 and CDR2 are LNHDA and SQIVND (reference sequence). The CDR3 is 15 amino acids. Trimming shortened V by 0 bases and J by 1 base, and 9 bases separated the two germline ends. DNA of the CDR3: TGTGCCAGTAGTATAGACCGGACAGAGAACACTGAAGCTTTCTTT. This gives the protein CASSIDRTENTEAFF.

The CDR3 spells CASSTTSGIVDTQYF. The DNA for the CDR3 is TGTGCCAGCAGTACTACTAGCGGGATTGTGGATACGCAGTATTTT. The V and J genes are TRBV6-1 and TRBJ2-3; TRBD2 agrees at 10 bases. The germline V gene encodes CDR1 MNHNS and CDR2 SASEGT. The J segment lost 6 bases and the V segment lost 5 bases, leaving 8 bases of the junction unmatched. The CDR3 is 15 amino acids.

The chain carries TRBV4-2 and TRBJ2-1, with unresolved D. V lost 0 bases to trimming and J lost 1 base, with 7 bases between them. Germline V gives CDR1 LGHNA, CDR2 YNFKEQ. The CDR3 runs 15 residues. CDR3 in amino acids: CASSQDLQSYNEQFF. The CDR3 region has the DNA TGTGCCAGCAGCCAAGATCTACAGTCCTACAATGAGCAGTTCTTC.

The chain carries TRBV2 and TRBJ1-2; possibly TRBD1 for D (5 bases). Between the trimmed V and J ends, which lost 9 bases and 2 bases, there was a span of 13 bases. Germline V lookup: CDR1 SNHLY, CDR2 FYNNEI. The CDR3 totals 13 residues. CDR3 in amino acids: CARRGEFNYGYTF. Here the CDR3 DNA reads TGTGCCAGGCGGGGGGAATTCAACTATGGCTACACCTTC.

This clone occurred once. This chain uses TRBV4-3 with TRBJ1-6; D is possibly TRBD1 (6 bases). The germline CDR1 and CDR2 sequences are LGHNA and YSLEER. The V end lost 1 base, the J end lost 2 bases, and 12 bases lay between the germline ends. The CDR3 is made up of 17 amino acids. The CDR3 DNA sequence: TGCGCCAGCAGCCAAGGAGGGGGGGACCCCTATAATTCACCCCTCCACTTT. The encoded protein is CASSQGGGDPYNSPLHF.

The V gene is TRBV6-5, the J gene TRBJ2-1, with 10 bases identical to TRBD1. The CDR3 extends over 15 amino acids. CDR1 is MNHEY and CDR2 is SVGAGI in the germline V gene. With 6 bases clipped from V and 4 bases from J, the junction kept 6 bases outside the gene matches. The CDR3 loop reads CASRPDRGEYNEQFF. The DNA of the CDR3 is TGTGCCAGCAGGCCGGACAGGGGGGAATACAATGAGCAGTTCTTC.